These T cell receptor beta chains were read from a single sample in a study of CD4 and CD8 cells across lung adenocarcinoma regions. TCRdb passed the PCR reads through MiXCR, listing each CDR3 protein once. The data contain about 23,000 distinct CDR3 sequences, 45% to 60% of them singletons. Sequenced material: CD4+ T cells from the center of a lung tumor. These TCRs come from a male donor with lung adenocarcinoma. The CD4 and CD8 labels of this study may be unreliable. Each CDR3 is given with its conserved first and last residue. The D gene is left open where the match is weak. Not every row has a clone size; where given, it reads once, few, many or a size class.

cdr3_nt: TGTGCCAGCAGGTCCTCGTGGGATGCCTACGAGCAGTACTTC
cdr3_aa: CASRSSWDAYEQYF
v_call: TRBV12-3/TRBV12-4
j_call: TRBJ2-7
d_call: NA
clone_size: few

cdr3_nt: TGCGCGGGCAGAGAGCGGGAGGGCCAAGATACCCAGTACTTC
cdr3_aa: CAGREREGQDTQYF
v_call: TRBV10-1
j_call: TRBJ2-5
d_call: TRBD2
clone_size: NA

cdr3_nt: TGTGCCAGCAGTCGGACAGGCTACAATGAGCAGTTCTTC
cdr3_aa: CASSRTGYNEQFF
v_call: TRBV6-5
j_call: TRBJ2-1
d_call: TRBD1
clone_size: medium-sized

cdr3_nt: TGTGCCAGCAGCCGAAGGTACGTGGGGACAGGGCTTGACAACTATGGCTACACCTTC
cdr3_aa: CASSRRYVGTGLDNYGYTF
v_call: TRBV6-1
j_call: TRBJ1-2
d_call: TRBD1
clone_size: few

cdr3_nt: TGTGCCGGGAGTTACGGACGGCGCTTACCAGATACGCAGTATTTC
cdr3_aa: CAGSYGRRLPDTQYF
v_call: TRBV6-5
j_call: TRBJ2-3
d_call: NA
clone_size: NA

cdr3_nt: TGTGCCATCAGTGATAGAGGGGCCTCCACAGATGCGCAGTTCTTC
cdr3_aa: CAISDRGASTDAQFF
v_call: TRBV10-3
j_call: TRBJ2-1
d_call: NA
clone_size: NA

cdr3_nt: TGTGCCAGCAGCCTCCAGGCCGGGAGTCCCGATGCGCAGTTTTTT
cdr3_aa: CASSLQAGSPDAQFF
v_call: TRBV6-1
j_call: TRBJ2-2
d_call: NA
clone_size: NA

cdr3_nt: TGTGCCAGCAGTTACGCGGGAGCGGAGACCCAGTACTTC
cdr3_aa: CASSYAGAETQYF
v_call: TRBV6-5
j_call: TRBJ2-5
d_call: TRBD2
clone_size: NA

cdr3_nt: TGTGCCAGCAGTTATGCGGGACAGGGAGGCCTTGAAGCTTTCTTT
cdr3_aa: CASSYAGQGGLEAFF
v_call: TRBV6-6
j_call: TRBJ1-1
d_call: TRBD1
clone_size: few

cdr3_nt: TGTGCCAGCAGCAGAGGCCACGGGACAGGGGAAAACACCCAGTACTTC
cdr3_aa: CASSRGHGTGENTQYF
v_call: TRBV27
j_call: TRBJ2-4
d_call: TRBD1
clone_size: NA

cdr3_nt: TGTGCCAGCGGACACTTTAGCGATCCGTTCTTC
cdr3_aa: CASGHFSDPFF
v_call: TRBV6-2/TRBV6-3
j_call: TRBJ2-1
d_call: NA
clone_size: many

cdr3_nt: TGTGCCAGGGGACTCCAGGCTGGGAGCCCAGGTACGCAGTTTTTT
cdr3_aa: CARGLQAGSPGTQFF
v_call: TRBV6-1
j_call: TRBJ2-3
d_call: NA
clone_size: once

cdr3_nt: TGTGCCAGCAGTGAAGGTAGCGGGGGCCCAGATACGCAGTATTTC
cdr3_aa: CASSEGSGGPDTQYF
v_call: TRBV6-1
j_call: TRBJ2-3
d_call: TRBD2
clone_size: NA

cdr3_nt: TGCGCCAGCAGAGGGGACCTCATCTCTGGGGCCAACGTCCTGACTTTC
cdr3_aa: CASRGDLISGANVLTF
v_call: TRBV10-1
j_call: TRBJ2-6
d_call: NA
clone_size: many

cdr3_nt: TGTGCCAGCAGACTCCAGTCCGGAATTCCCGGTGAGCAGTATTTT
cdr3_aa: CASRLQSGIPGEQYF
v_call: TRBV6-5
j_call: TRBJ2-3
d_call: NA
clone_size: many

cdr3_nt: TGTGCCAGCAGTTACACGACAGGGGTCGATCAGCCCCAGCATTTT
cdr3_aa: CASSYTTGVDQPQHF
v_call: TRBV6-5
j_call: TRBJ1-5
d_call: TRBD1
clone_size: many

cdr3_nt: TGTGCCTGGAGCCCGGGGCGGGATGAGCAGTTCTTC
cdr3_aa: CAWSPGRDEQFF
v_call: TRBV30
j_call: TRBJ2-1
d_call: NA
clone_size: few

cdr3_nt: TGTGCCAGCAGTAGGATCGGAACGAAAGATACGCAGTATTTT
cdr3_aa: CASSRIGTKDTQYF
v_call: TRBV27
j_call: TRBJ2-3
d_call: NA
clone_size: NA

cdr3_nt: TGTGCCAGCAGTTACTCGATGTCCAATGAGCAGTTCTTC
cdr3_aa: CASSYSMSNEQFF
v_call: TRBV6-5
j_call: TRBJ2-1
d_call: NA
clone_size: few

cdr3_nt: TGTGCCAGCAGCCTAGACATTTACGAGCAGTACTTC
cdr3_aa: CASSLDIYEQYF
v_call: TRBV6-1
j_call: TRBJ2-7
d_call: NA
clone_size: few

cdr3_nt: TGTGCCGTCAGGGGCACTTGCGCCAAAAACATTCAGTATTTT
cdr3_aa: CAVRGTCAKNIQYF
v_call: TRBV10-3
j_call: TRBJ2-3
d_call: NA
clone_size: NA

cdr3_nt: TGTGCCAGCAGTTCTACAACAGTTAACACTGAAGCTTTCTTT
cdr3_aa: CASSSTTVNTEAFF
v_call: TRBV12-3/TRBV12-4
j_call: TRBJ1-1
d_call: NA
clone_size: NA

cdr3_nt: TGTGCCAGCAGCCCCGTGGGGGATAACACCGGGGAGCTGTTTTTT
cdr3_aa: CASSPVGDNTGELFF
v_call: TRBV9
j_call: TRBJ2-2
d_call: NA
clone_size: NA

cdr3_nt: TGTGCCAGCAGTTTTGAGGGGAGGGATGGCAAAGATACGCAGTATTTC
cdr3_aa: CASSFEGRDGKDTQYF
v_call: TRBV6-5
j_call: TRBJ2-4
d_call: TRBD2
clone_size: NA

cdr3_nt: TGCAGTGCTAGGAGTACTTTGAGTGGGGAGCTGTTTTTT
cdr3_aa: CSARSTLSGELFF
v_call: TRBV20-1
j_call: TRBJ2-2
d_call: NA
clone_size: NA

cdr3_nt: TGTGCCAGGAGACTCCAGGCCGGAATTCCAGATACGCAGTTTTTT
cdr3_aa: CARRLQAGIPDTQFF
v_call: TRBV6-1
j_call: TRBJ2-3
d_call: NA
clone_size: NA

cdr3_nt: TGCGCCAGCAGTGCAGGGCTGGGAACCACAGATACGCAGTACTTC
cdr3_aa: CASSAGLGTTDTQYF
v_call: TRBV10-1
j_call: TRBJ2-7
d_call: NA
clone_size: NA

cdr3_nt: TGCGCCAGCAGCTTTACGGGAGGAAACACCATATATTTT
cdr3_aa: CASSFTGGNTIYF
v_call: TRBV5-1
j_call: TRBJ1-3
d_call: NA
clone_size: few

cdr3_nt: TGTGCCAGCAGACTCCAGTCCGGGAGCCCCGGGGCGCTGTTTTTT
cdr3_aa: CASRLQSGSPGALFF
v_call: TRBV6-5
j_call: TRBJ2-2
d_call: NA
clone_size: few

cdr3_nt: TGTGCCAGCAGCCGCCGGAGCACCGGGGAGCTGTTTTTC
cdr3_aa: CASSRRSTGELFF
v_call: TRBV7-2
j_call: TRBJ2-2
d_call: NA
clone_size: NA

cdr3_nt: TGTGCCGGGGGTGACGGGGGCGGTAGTGAAGAGACGCAGTATTTT
cdr3_aa: CAGGDGGGSEETQYF
v_call: TRBV6-4
j_call: TRBJ2-3
d_call: NA
clone_size: NA

cdr3_nt: TGTGCCAGCAGCCACCCGGGGCTAGCGGGAGGCGAAAATGAGCAGTTCTTC
cdr3_aa: CASSHPGLAGGENEQFF
v_call: TRBV6-1
j_call: TRBJ2-1
d_call: TRBD2
clone_size: NA

cdr3_nt: TGTGCCAGCAGTATACGACAGAGCAGGACTCTAGCGAGCACAGATACGCAGTATTTT
cdr3_aa: CASSIRQSRTLASTDTQYF
v_call: TRBV6-5
j_call: TRBJ2-3
d_call: NA
clone_size: NA

cdr3_nt: TGTGCCAGCAGCCAAGATTGGTTACTAGTTCGGTACAATGAGCAGTTCTTC
cdr3_aa: CASSQDWLLVRYNEQFF
v_call: TRBV4-2
j_call: TRBJ2-1
d_call: NA
clone_size: few

cdr3_nt: TGTGCCAGCAGGGACCCGGGCCGCAAAAACATTCAGTACTTT
cdr3_aa: CASRDPGRKNIQYF
v_call: TRBV6-1
j_call: TRBJ2-4
d_call: NA
clone_size: NA

cdr3_nt: TGTGCCAGCAGTTACGGACGCGAGCAGTACTTC
cdr3_aa: CASSYGREQYF
v_call: TRBV6-2/TRBV6-3
j_call: TRBJ2-7
d_call: NA
clone_size: NA

cdr3_nt: TGTGCCCTGGGCCTCCAGGCTGTGAGTACAGATACGCAGTATTTT
cdr3_aa: CALGLQAVSTDTQYF
v_call: TRBV10-3
j_call: TRBJ2-3
d_call: NA
clone_size: NA

cdr3_nt: TGTGCCAGCAGCGGTTGCGGTGACCAAGACATCCAGTACTTC
cdr3_aa: CASSGCGDQDIQYF
v_call: TRBV27
j_call: TRBJ2-4
d_call: NA
clone_size: NA

cdr3_nt: TGTGCCAGCAGTCACGGGCTGTGGGCCACAGATACGCAGTACTTC
cdr3_aa: CASSHGLWATDTQYF
v_call: TRBV6-5
j_call: TRBJ2-4
d_call: NA
clone_size: NA

cdr3_nt: TGTGCCAGCAGTTACTCCGGGGACGCCTATGGCTACACCTTC
cdr3_aa: CASSYSGDAYGYTF
v_call: TRBV6-2/TRBV6-3
j_call: TRBJ1-2
d_call: NA
clone_size: many

cdr3_nt: TGCAGTGCTACTCAGGGGGCTGGGGCCAACGTCCTGACTTTC
cdr3_aa: CSATQGAGANVLTF
v_call: TRBV20-1
j_call: TRBJ2-6
d_call: TRBD1
clone_size: NA

cdr3_nt: TGTGCCACGGGGCCGGGGGCCAAAGATACGCAGTACTTC
cdr3_aa: CATGPGAKDTQYF
v_call: TRBV10-3
j_call: TRBJ2-4
d_call: NA
clone_size: NA

cdr3_nt: TGTGCCAGCAGTTACTCTAGGACTAGCGGCAATGAGCAGTTCTTC
cdr3_aa: CASSYSRTSGNEQFF
v_call: TRBV6-5
j_call: TRBJ2-1
d_call: TRBD2
clone_size: NA

cdr3_nt: TGCGCCAGCAGTCAATCTACAGGAGAGGCCGCCTACAATGAGCAGTTCTTC
cdr3_aa: CASSQSTGEAAYNEQFF
v_call: TRBV23-1
j_call: TRBJ2-1
d_call: NA
clone_size: many

cdr3_nt: TGTGCCAGCAGCTTAGGGAGGTCATCGGGCCTTAACGAGCAGTACTTC
cdr3_aa: CASSLGRSSGLNEQYF
v_call: TRBV7-3
j_call: TRBJ2-7
d_call: NA
clone_size: many

cdr3_nt: TGTGCCAGCAGCTTAGGAGTAGGGCCGGGTTCACCCCTCCACTTT
cdr3_aa: CASSLGVGPGSPLHF
v_call: TRBV7-6
j_call: TRBJ1-6
d_call: NA
clone_size: once

cdr3_nt: TGCGGGAGCAGCGAGACAGATACGCAGTACTTC
cdr3_aa: CGSSETDTQYF
v_call: TRBV4-1
j_call: TRBJ2-7
d_call: NA
clone_size: NA

cdr3_nt: TGTGCCAGCAGGATGAGCGGGGGGGATGAGGAGCTGTTTTTT
cdr3_aa: CASRMSGGDEELFF
v_call: TRBV27
j_call: TRBJ2-2
d_call: TRBD2
clone_size: medium-sized

cdr3_nt: TGTGCCAGCAGACTCGGGACTAGCTTCTACAATGAGCAGTTCTTC
cdr3_aa: CASRLGTSFYNEQFF
v_call: TRBV27
j_call: TRBJ2-1
d_call: TRBD2
clone_size: many

cdr3_nt: TGTGCCAGCAGTGGAGGTGGCTTTGAGGGACAGCCCCAGCATTTT
cdr3_aa: CASSGGGFEGQPQHF
v_call: TRBV6-1
j_call: TRBJ1-5
d_call: NA
clone_size: many

cdr3_nt: TGTGCCAGCAGACGATCCCCTATGGCGGGGTGGATTAGGAACACAGGTACGCAGTATTTT
cdr3_aa: CASRRSPMAGWIRNTGTQYF
v_call: TRBV6-1
j_call: TRBJ2-3
d_call: NA
clone_size: NA

cdr3_nt: TGTGCCAGCAGTGAAAGGGGAGGCCCAGATACCCAGTATTTT
cdr3_aa: CASSERGGPDTQYF
v_call: TRBV6-1
j_call: TRBJ2-3
d_call: NA
clone_size: NA